The rows below give T cell receptor beta chains drawn from one sample of a study of siplizumab effects on memory and regulatory T cells. Assay: immunoSEQ multiplex PCR; the TCRdb copy retains only in-frame clones and omits some. The sample shows about 97,000 clones, approximately 91% of them seen only once. The source material was non-Treg CD4+ T cells sorted from blood. These receptors were collected from a human donor in good health. CDR3s include the opening cysteine and the closing phenylalanine or tryptophan. The D gene is left open where the match is weak. Rows may omit the clone size; those that give it use once, few, many or a size class.

V gene: TRBV6-1
D gene: NA
clone size: NA
J gene: TRBJ2-7
CDR3 protein: CASNERAASYEQYF
CDR3 DNA: TGTGCCAGCAACGAAAGGGCAGCCAGCTACGAGCAGTACTTC

V gene: TRBV27
D gene: TRBD1
clone size: once
J gene: TRBJ2-7
CDR3 protein: CASSYADRRSSYEQYF
CDR3 DNA: TGTGCCAGCAGTTATGCGGACAGGAGAAGCTCCTACGAGCAGTACTTC

V gene: TRBV20-1
D gene: NA
clone size: once
J gene: TRBJ2-1
CDR3 protein: CSAGSRKQFF
CDR3 DNA: TGCAGTGCTGGATCTCGCAAGCAGTTCTTC

V gene: TRBV29-1
D gene: TRBD2
clone size: NA
J gene: TRBJ2-1
CDR3 protein: CSVGGLAGLNEQFF
CDR3 DNA: TGCAGCGTTGGGGGGCTAGCGGGCCTCAATGAGCAGTTCTTC

V gene: TRBV27
D gene: NA
clone size: NA
J gene: TRBJ2-5
CDR3 protein: CASRPGPRETQYF
CDR3 DNA: TGTGCCAGCAGACCGGGCCCCCGGGAGACCCAGTACTTC

V gene: TRBV9
D gene: NA
clone size: NA
J gene: TRBJ1-2
CDR3 protein: CASSIKGGGNYGYTF
CDR3 DNA: TGTGCCAGCAGCATCAAGGGAGGGGGAAACTATGGCTACACCTTC

V gene: TRBV23-1
D gene: NA
clone size: NA
J gene: TRBJ1-3
CDR3 protein: CASSRIRLFRDAGNTIYF
CDR3 DNA: TGCGCCAGCAGTCGGATCCGGCTATTTAGAGATGCTGGAAACACCATATATTTT

V gene: TRBV7-6
D gene: TRBD1
clone size: NA
J gene: TRBJ2-1
CDR3 protein: CASSLAGTGVDEQFF
CDR3 DNA: TGTGCCAGCAGCTTAGCGGGGACAGGGGTAGATGAGCAGTTCTTC

V gene: TRBV10-3
D gene: TRBD2
clone size: NA
J gene: TRBJ2-5
CDR3 protein: CASAPGLAERETQYF
CDR3 DNA: TGTGCCAGCGCACCGGGACTAGCAGAACGGGAGACCCAGTACTTC

V gene: TRBV7-9
D gene: NA
clone size: NA
J gene: TRBJ2-3
CDR3 protein: CASSRLGITDTQYF
CDR3 DNA: TGTGCCAGCAGCCGCTTGGGTATTACAGATACGCAGTATTTT

V gene: TRBV6-1
D gene: NA
clone size: NA
J gene: TRBJ2-3
CDR3 protein: CASNGVWADTQYF
CDR3 DNA: TGTGCCAGCAACGGGGTTTGGGCAGATACGCAGTATTTT

V gene: TRBV2
D gene: NA
clone size: NA
J gene: TRBJ2-6
CDR3 protein: CASRRSAPGANVLTF
CDR3 DNA: TGTGCCAGCAGAAGAAGCGCCCCTGGGGCCAACGTCCTGACTTTC

V gene: TRBV10-2
D gene: NA
clone size: NA
J gene: TRBJ2-7
CDR3 protein: CASSVDRYEQYF
CDR3 DNA: TGCGCCAGCAGTGTAGACAGGTACGAGCAGTACTTC

V gene: TRBV10-3
D gene: NA
clone size: once
J gene: TRBJ1-5
CDR3 protein: CAIALRLGLRNQPQHF
CDR3 DNA: TGTGCCATCGCCCTACGGTTGGGTTTACGCAATCAGCCCCAGCATTTT

V gene: TRBV6-1
D gene: TRBD1
clone size: NA
J gene: TRBJ1-5
CDR3 protein: CASSEARAGGEPQHF
CDR3 DNA: TGTGCCAGCAGTGAAGCGCGGGCAGGGGGTGAGCCCCAGCATTTT

V gene: TRBV28
D gene: NA
clone size: NA
J gene: TRBJ1-1
CDR3 protein: CASRRDRITEAFF
CDR3 DNA: TGTGCCAGCAGAAGAGACAGGATCACTGAAGCTTTCTTT

V gene: TRBV7-9
D gene: NA
clone size: NA
J gene: TRBJ1-4
CDR3 protein: CASSSPGNRDNEKLFF
CDR3 DNA: TGTGCCAGCAGCTCCCCGGGGAATCGAGATAATGAAAAACTGTTTTTT

V gene: TRBV4-2
D gene: TRBD2
clone size: NA
J gene: TRBJ2-1
CDR3 protein: CASSQEPGLVYNEQFF
CDR3 DNA: TGTGCCAGCAGCCAAGAGCCGGGACTAGTCTACAATGAGCAGTTCTTC

V gene: TRBV5-1
D gene: NA
clone size: NA
J gene: TRBJ2-3
CDR3 protein: CASSVGESTDTQYF
CDR3 DNA: TGCGCCAGCAGTGTCGGGGAGAGCACAGATACGCAGTATTTT

V gene: TRBV19
D gene: NA
clone size: NA
J gene: TRBJ2-5
CDR3 protein: CASSRFGRSEETQYF
CDR3 DNA: TGTGCCAGTAGCCGGTTCGGGCGCTCGGAAGAGACCCAGTACTTC

V gene: TRBV5-1
D gene: TRBD1
clone size: once
J gene: TRBJ2-7
CDR3 protein: CASSLPGQGPYEQYF
CDR3 DNA: TGCGCCAGCAGCTTACCGGGACAGGGACCCTACGAGCAGTACTTC

V gene: TRBV6-1
D gene: NA
clone size: NA
J gene: TRBJ1-2
CDR3 protein: CASTFQAANYGYTF
CDR3 DNA: TGTGCCAGCACCTTCCAGGCCGCTAACTATGGCTACACCTTC

V gene: TRBV6-6
D gene: NA
clone size: NA
J gene: TRBJ1-1
CDR3 protein: CASSYSIFENTEAFF
CDR3 DNA: TGTGCCAGCAGTTACTCGATTTTTGAGAACACTGAAGCTTTCTTT

V gene: TRBV5-1
D gene: NA
clone size: NA
J gene: TRBJ2-5
CDR3 protein: CASSLFVFGGEETQYF
CDR3 DNA: TGCGCCAGCAGCTTGTTCGTATTTGGGGGAGAGGAGACCCAGTACTTC

V gene: TRBV6-5
D gene: TRBD1
clone size: NA
J gene: TRBJ2-7
CDR3 protein: CASSLTGQGMNEQYF
CDR3 DNA: TGTGCCAGCAGCCTGACGGGACAGGGGATGAACGAGCAGTACTTC

V gene: TRBV9
D gene: NA
clone size: NA
J gene: TRBJ2-3
CDR3 protein: CASSKMSGSTDTQYF
CDR3 DNA: TGTGCCAGCAGCAAAATGAGCGGGAGCACAGATACGCAGTATTTT

V gene: TRBV5-4
D gene: NA
clone size: NA
J gene: TRBJ2-7
CDR3 protein: CASSLDGGRGEQYF
CDR3 DNA: TGTGCCAGCAGCTTGGATGGGGGGCGTGGGGAGCAGTACTTC

V gene: TRBV2
D gene: TRBD2
clone size: NA
J gene: TRBJ2-1
CDR3 protein: CASSLRTSGNEQFF
CDR3 DNA: TGTGCCAGCAGCCTCAGGACTAGCGGGAATGAGCAGTTCTTC

V gene: TRBV4-3
D gene: TRBD1
clone size: NA
J gene: TRBJ1-2
CDR3 protein: CASSQDLRTGGNYGYTF
CDR3 DNA: TGCGCCAGCAGCCAAGATCTCAGGACAGGGGGAAACTATGGCTACACCTTC

V gene: TRBV28
D gene: TRBD1
clone size: NA
J gene: TRBJ2-3
CDR3 protein: CASSVQGAGTQYF
CDR3 DNA: TGTGCCAGCAGTGTACAGGGGGCAGGTACGCAGTATTTT

V gene: TRBV5-6
D gene: NA
clone size: NA
J gene: TRBJ1-1
CDR3 protein: CASSFRGALNTEAFF
CDR3 DNA: TGTGCCAGCAGCTTTCGGGGGGCTTTGAACACTGAAGCTTTCTTT

V gene: TRBV11-1
D gene: NA
clone size: NA
J gene: TRBJ1-5
CDR3 protein: CASSPRGGGVEPQHF
CDR3 DNA: TGTGCCAGCAGCCCCCGGGGAGGGGGTGTAGAGCCCCAGCATTTT

V gene: TRBV7-2
D gene: TRBD1
clone size: NA
J gene: TRBJ2-2
CDR3 protein: CASKGAGGTGELFF
CDR3 DNA: TGTGCCTCCAAAGGGGCAGGGGGCACCGGGGAGCTGTTTTTT

V gene: TRBV7-8
D gene: NA
clone size: NA
J gene: TRBJ2-3
CDR3 protein: CASSLRGLTDTQYF
CDR3 DNA: TGTGCCAGCAGCTTACGGGGGTTGACAGATACGCAGTATTTT

V gene: TRBV13
D gene: NA
clone size: NA
J gene: TRBJ2-4
CDR3 protein: CASSLGGVKNIQYF
CDR3 DNA: TGTGCCAGCAGCCTAGGGGGTGTCAAAAACATTCAGTACTTC

V gene: TRBV10-3
D gene: TRBD1
clone size: NA
J gene: TRBJ1-3
CDR3 protein: CAISYRGQGTNLSGNTIYF
CDR3 DNA: TGTGCCATCAGCTATCGGGGACAGGGGACCAATCTCTCTGGAAACACCATATATTTT

V gene: TRBV7-2
D gene: TRBD2
clone size: NA
J gene: TRBJ2-1
CDR3 protein: CASSLTGGGYEQFF
CDR3 DNA: TGTGCCAGCAGCTTAACGGGAGGTGGGTATGAGCAGTTCTTC

V gene: TRBV4-2
D gene: NA
clone size: NA
J gene: TRBJ1-5
CDR3 protein: CASSQDRAYQPQHF
CDR3 DNA: TGTGCCAGCAGCCAAGATAGGGCCTATCAGCCCCAGCATTTT

V gene: TRBV10-3
D gene: NA
clone size: NA
J gene: TRBJ2-6
CDR3 protein: CAISGRDGANVLTF
CDR3 DNA: TGTGCCATCAGTGGGAGGGATGGGGCCAACGTCCTGACTTTC

V gene: TRBV7-2
D gene: TRBD2
clone size: NA
J gene: TRBJ2-1
CDR3 protein: CASSTGLALHGEQFF
CDR3 DNA: TGTGCCAGCAGCACGGGACTAGCGCTCCACGGTGAGCAGTTCTTC